The 23 T cell receptor beta chains presented below share a single source sample, sequenced in a study of tumor and adjacent non-tumor tissue in lung cancer. RNA was extracted from bulk tissue without any cell sorting. The library came from three nested PCR rounds adapted from ARM-PCR protocols. TCRdb used MiXCR to reprocess the multiplex PCR reads, holding one entry per CDR3 protein. The sample has 100,000 to 150,000 distinct CDR3 sequences; 66% are singletons. Sequenced: lung tumor tissue. The receptors derive from a man between 25 and 39 years old with non-small cell lung cancer.

The CDR3 protein is CSIEGTVYNEQFF. The DNA for the CDR3 is TGCAGTATTGAAGGGACAGTATACAATGAGCAGTTCTTC. This sequence joins TRBV29-1 and TRBJ2-1; 7 bases are shared with TRBD1. The germline V gene has CDR1 SQVTM and CDR2 ANQGSEA. The length of the CDR3 is 13 residues.

With respect to this clonotype: At one end the junction does not follow the germline gene, possibly because of a read error. V and J are TRBV5-1 and TRBJ2-3, with 8 bases fitting TRBD1. The CDR3 contains 14 residues. Germline V gene lookup returns CDR1 SGHRS and CDR2 YFSETQ. Here the CDR3 reads CASSRGQGIDTQYF. The DNA for the CDR3 is TGCGCCAGCAGCCGAGGACAGGGCATAGATACCCAGTATTTT.

In its sample, this clonotype was seen once. Without the conserved terminal phenylalanine or tryptophan, this CDR3 likely stems from a read error. It is unclear where the CDR3 begins or ends on the DNA, so no DNA is shown, and the CDR3 is as TCRdb lists it. This sequence joins TRBV10-2 and TRBJ1-5; the table's D call TRBD1 went unverified against the DNA. The CDR3 totals 16 residues, both ends included. The germline CDR1 and CDR2 sequences are WSHSY and SAAADI. CDR3 loop: CASSSGTGGGSQPQHL.

Details on this clonotype: Compared with germline, one end of the junction differs, possibly owing to a read error. The chain uses TRBV4-3 and TRBJ2-7; TRBD2 might be the D (6 bases). The CDR3 is 14 amino acids. The germline CDR1 and CDR2 sequences are LGHNA and YSLEER. The CDR3 bases are TGCGCAAGCAGCCAAGAGGAGGGGCCCTACGAGAAGTACTTC. Its protein is CASSQEEGPYEKYF.

As regards this clonotype: A read error may produce the germline difference seen at one junction end. The chain has TRBV4-1 and TRBJ2-7; 10 nucleotides line up with TRBD1. CDR1 is MGHRA, CDR2 YSYEKL, per germline. The CDR3 covers 16 residues. The CDR3 loop is CACSQGTRQGAYEQYF. The DNA of the CDR3 is TGCGCCTGCAGCCAGGGAACTCGACAGGGGGCCTACGAACAGTACTTC.

About this clonotype itself: One end of the junction fails to match germline, which may point to a read error. The rearrangement links TRBV11-2 to TRBJ1-6; D uncertain. Looked up from germline, CDR1 is SGHAT and CDR2 is FQNNGV. The CDR3 loop spans 16 amino acids. The CDR3 DNA reads as TGTGCCAGCAGCCTCACGGGCGGGGTCGGTAATTCACCCTTCCACTTT. Its translation is CASSLTGGVGNSPFHF.

With regard to this clonotype: One end of the junction does not line up with germline, which may come from a read error. This sequence joins TRBV11-2 and TRBJ2-2, with D tentatively TRBD2 (5 bases). The CDR3 runs to 14 residues. Germline V gene data show CDR1 as SGHAT and CDR2 as FQNNGV. CDR3 protein: CASTPRVNTGELFF. The CDR3 DNA is TGTGCCAGTACCCCTAGAGTGAACACCGGGGAACTGTTTTTT.

This clonotype was counted only a few times. This rearrangement joins TRBV7-9 to TRBJ2-5, with D perhaps TRBD2 (6 bases). Germline V gene lookup returns CDR1 SEHNR and CDR2 FQNEAQ (reference sequence). This CDR3 has 15 amino acids. The germline V and J ends were trimmed by 1 base and 5 bases, with 14 bases remaining between them. The CDR3 DNA is TGTGCCAGCAGCTTAGTGGGGGGATTTTATGAGACCCAGTACTTC. Protein sequence: CASSLVGGFYETQYF.

This clonotype was detected ten times or more. The chain recombines TRBV20-1 with TRBJ1-2, with TRBD1 matching 10 bases. Germline CDR1 is DFQATT and CDR2 is SNEGSKA (reference sequence). The CDR3 runs to 14 residues. The J segment lost 5 bases and the V segment lost 6 bases, leaving 9 bases of the junction unmatched. CDR3 nucleotides: TGCAGTGCCTGGGACAGGGGCCACGTTTATGGCTACACCTTC. Its translation: CSAWDRGHVYGYTF.

The table lists this clonotype with many counts. The chain couples TRBV4-2 to TRBJ2-7, with 9 bases matching TRBD2. Germline trimming cut 3 bases from V and 3 bases from J; bases unmatched to any gene: 9. The CDR3 contains 16 residues. In germline, CDR1 is LGHNA, CDR2 YNFKEQ. The CDR3 bases are TGTGCCAGCAGCCACACTGTGGGCGGGGGGGACTACGAGCAGTACTTC. It is translated as CASSHTVGGGDYEQYF.

On this clonotype itself: This could be a read error, since a much larger clone is one nucleotide away. The chain is built from TRBV12-3 or TRBV12-4 and TRBJ2-3; a weak D match, TRBD2 (5 bases). The CDR3 totals 11 residues. This chain's CDR3 is CARSRRYTQYF. The DNA of the CDR3 is TGTGCCCGCAGTCGGAGGTATACGCAGTATTTT.

This clonotype was counted a single time. No conserved phenylalanine or tryptophan is present at the end of the CDR3, so a read error is the likely explanation. The J gene is TRBJ1-1, the V gene TRBV5-4, with a possible D match to TRBD1 (5 bases). The CDR3 has 19 amino acids. Germline CDR1 and CDR2: SGHNT and YYREEE (reference sequence). CDR3 bases: TGTGCCAGCAGCTTAGGAGGGGTTAGGGGCCGCCTAATGAACACTGATGCTTTCTCT. Translation: CASSLGGVRGRLMNTDAFS.

This clonotype was detected a few times. An end of the junction does not agree with germline; a read error may underlie this. This chain uses TRBV13 with TRBJ2-3, with 9 bases that match TRBD1. The CDR3 consists of 15 residues. In germline, CDR1 is PRHDT, CDR2 FYEKMQ (reference sequence). CDR3 region: CVSSTRQGGTDTQYF. CDR3 bases: TGTGTCAGCAGCACCCGACAGGGGGGCACAGATACGCAGTATTTT.

Points on this clonotype: One base away lies a much larger clone, so this may be a sequencing read error. The chain couples TRBV10-2 to TRBJ2-2; TRBD2 aligns across 12 bases. CDR1 WSHSY and CDR2 SAAADI come from the germline V gene. CDR3 size: 14 residues. Written as DNA, the CDR3 is TGCACCAGTAAGACTAGCGGGAGCTCCGGGGAGCTGTTTTTT. It specifies CTSKTSGSSGELFF.

Note on this clonotype: A read error may explain this, as a much larger clone is one base away. The V gene is TRBV4-1, the J gene TRBJ1-2, with D perhaps TRBD1 (5 bases). Germline V lookup: CDR1 MGHRA, CDR2 YSYEKL. This CDR3 has 14 amino acids. This CDR3 is CASSQDMGLYDYTF. The CDR3 DNA reads as TGCGCCAGCAGCCAAGACATGGGACTCTATGACTACACCTTC.

Note on this clonotype: Because the CDR3 is missing its conserved closing phenylalanine or tryptophan, this is likely a read error. This chain links TRBV12-3 or TRBV12-4 with TRBJ1-1; D is ambiguous. Trimming pared 6 bases from V and 10 bases from J, leaving 18 bases between. The CDR3 totals 13 residues. The chain's CDR3 is CASSTTKQGGAFL. The CDR3 DNA is TGTGCCAGCAGCACGACAAAACAAGGAGGAGCTTTCTTA.

This clonotype was counted between two and nine times. A much more abundant neighbour one base away suggests this may be a read error. V is TRBV11-3 and J is TRBJ2-4, with D hard to call. The CDR3 is 15 amino acids. Germline CDR1 SGHNT, CDR2 YENEEA. CDR3 DNA sequence: TGTGCCAGCAGCCACCCAGTCCAAGCCAAAGACATTCAGTACTTC. This translates into CASSHPVQAKDIQYF.

The CDR3 region is CASILVGGESSGANVLTF. The CDR3 coding sequence is TGTGCCAGCATCCTCGTCGGGGGCGAAAGCTCTGGGGCCAACGTCCTGACTTTC. The chain employs TRBV5-6 and TRBJ2-6, with D perhaps given as TRBD1 or TRBD2 (6 bases each). The CDR3 is made up of 18 amino acids. Trimming removed 6 bases at V and 0 bases at J, with 19 bases between. CDR1 SGHDT and CDR2 YYEEEE come from the germline V gene.

Details on this clonotype: Given a much more abundant clone one base away, this may be a read error. The rearrangement joins TRBV20-1 to TRBJ2-3; 13 nucleotides align to TRBD2. This CDR3 has 14 residues. The germline V gene has CDR1 DFQATT and CDR2 SNEGSKA (reference sequence). Trimming at V came to 6 bases and at J to 11 bases, leaving 11 bases not matched to a gene. This CDR3 reads CSASTSGGAGGQYF. CDR3 DNA: TGCAGTGCGTCCACTAGCGGGGGGGCTGGGGGGCAGTATTTT.

The chain recombines TRBV21-1 with TRBJ2-3. TRBV21-1 is a pseudogene locus. This CDR3 contains 16 residues. The CDR3 is CASSKWDATHTDTQYF. CDR3 coding DNA: TGTGCCAGCAGCAAATGGGATGCGACCCACACAGATACGCAGTATTTT.

A note on this clonotype: At one end the junction does not follow the germline gene, possibly because of a read error. The V and J genes are TRBV6-6 and TRBJ1-5; D not certain. Germline CDR1 reads MNHNY; CDR2 reads SVGAGI (reference sequence). The CDR3 is 14 residues long. The CDR3 protein is CASSLCRDNQPQHF. CDR3 in DNA: TGTGCCAGCAGCCTGTGCAGAGATAATCAGCCTCAGCATTTT.

Worth noting for this clonotype: This sequence may be a read error, since a much larger clone differs from it by one base. The genes are TRBV6-5 and TRBJ1-1; a weak D match, TRBD1 (5 bases). V was clipped by 0 bases and J by 4 bases, with 12 bases between them. This CDR3 comprises 15 residues. CDR1 is MNHEY, CDR2 SVGAGI, per germline. This CDR3 reads CASSYSKRGITEAFF. As DNA, the CDR3 is TGTGCCAGCAGTTACTCGAAGAGGGGCATCACTGAAGCTTTCTTT.

In the case of this clonotype: It may be a read error: a sequence one base away is much more abundant. The V gene is TRBV20-1, the J gene TRBJ2-7; D is undetermined. The germline CDR1 and CDR2 sequences are DFQATT and SNEGSKA (reference sequence). This CDR3 spans 10 amino acids. The V end lost 7 bases, the J end lost 5 bases, and 9 bases lay between the germline ends. CDR3 in amino acids: CSGVWDEQYF. In DNA form, the CDR3 reads TGCAGTGGGGTGTGGGACGAGCAGTACTTC.